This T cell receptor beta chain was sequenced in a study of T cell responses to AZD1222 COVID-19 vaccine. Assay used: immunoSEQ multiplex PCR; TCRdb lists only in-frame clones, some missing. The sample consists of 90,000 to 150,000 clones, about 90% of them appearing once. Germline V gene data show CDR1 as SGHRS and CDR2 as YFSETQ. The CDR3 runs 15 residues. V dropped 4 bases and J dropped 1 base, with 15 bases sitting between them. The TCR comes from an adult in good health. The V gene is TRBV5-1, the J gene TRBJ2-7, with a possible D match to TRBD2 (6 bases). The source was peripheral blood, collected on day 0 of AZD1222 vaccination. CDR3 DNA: TGCGCCAGCAGCCCTGGGACTGGACTATCCTACGAGCAGTACTTC. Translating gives CASSPGTGLSYEQYF.